This T cell receptor beta chain was recovered during a study of shared clonotypes between healthy human individuals. The data were produced by immunoSEQ multiplex PCR, yet TCRdb's version contains in-frame clones alone and is incomplete. The sample includes a few million clones, approximately 95% seen only once; the top ten take roughly 0.36%. Germline values: CDR1 SGHDT, CDR2 YYEEEE. The CDR3 sequence is 13 residues long. Trimming removed 1 base from V and 4 bases from J, with 6 bases in between. The genes are TRBV5-6 and TRBJ2-1; D not certain. Material: naive CD4+ T cells from PBMCs. Regarding subset: CD45RA+ positively selected. The TCR was taken from a young man in good health. Some clones in this sample may be carry-over from other donors' samples. In nucleotides, the CDR3 is TGTGCCAGCAGCTTGAAGCATTACAATGAGCAGTTCTTC. Translating it yields CASSLKHYNEQFF.